A selection of T cell receptor beta chains follows, all from one sample in a study of blood T cell repertoires in COVID-19. Clones were read by immunoSEQ multiplex PCR, and TCRdb kept only the in-frame ones, dropping some. The sample has under 300,000 clones, 86% seen once. The sequenced material came from peripheral blood. The receptors originated from a man between 60 and 70 years old with acute or convalescent COVID-19. CDR3s include the opening cysteine and the closing phenylalanine or tryptophan. The D gene is left open where the match is weak. Not every row has a clone size; where given, it reads once, few, many or a size class.

cdr3_nt	cdr3_aa	clone_size	j_call	cdr3_length	v_call	d_call
TGTGCCAGCAGTTTAGGGGGCTACAGCAATCAGCCCCAGCATTTT	CASSLGGYSNQPQHF	few	TRBJ1-5	15	TRBV28	NA
TGCAGCGTTGACATGAGTTCCACTGAAGCTTTCTTT	CSVDMSSTEAFF	NA	TRBJ1-1	12	TRBV29-1	NA
TGTGCCAGCAGCTTAGCGGGGACAGCCCCCACGTACTTC	CASSLAGTAPTYF	NA	TRBJ1-2	13	TRBV7-2	TRBD1
TGTGCCTGCGAAGTGAGGGACAGGTTTATCACTGAAGCTTTCTTT	CACEVRDRFITEAFF	NA	TRBJ1-1	15	TRBV6-6	TRBD1
TGTGCCAGCAGCTTAACAGCCGGGACAGGGGTGGCCCACGAGCAGTACTTC	CASSLTAGTGVAHEQYF	once	TRBJ2-7	17	TRBV7-8	TRBD1
TGTGCCAGCAGCCCGAGGGCCTCAATTTACGAGCAGTACTTC	CASSPRASIYEQYF	NA	TRBJ2-7	14	TRBV7-9	NA
TGTGCCAGCAGCTCGTATGAGGATGAAAAACTGTTTTTT	CASSSYEDEKLFF	NA	TRBJ1-4	13	TRBV12-3/TRBV12-4	NA
TGTGCCAGCAGTGCGGGGAATCAGCCCCAGCATTTT	CASSAGNQPQHF	NA	TRBJ1-5	12	TRBV2	NA
TGTGCCAGCAGCCCCGGAGGCAACTATGGCTACACCTTC	CASSPGGNYGYTF	NA	TRBJ1-2	13	TRBV28	NA
TGCAGCGTTGAAGATCTGGGGCAGTACAATGAGCAGTTCTTC	CSVEDLGQYNEQFF	NA	TRBJ2-1	14	TRBV29-1	NA
TGTGCCAGCAGTCCCAGGGTCCCAGATACGCAGTATTTT	CASSPRVPDTQYF	NA	TRBJ2-3	13	TRBV6-6	NA
TGCGCCAGCAGCTTGACTAGCGGGAGCTACGAGCAGTACTTC	CASSLTSGSYEQYF	NA	TRBJ2-7	14	TRBV5-1	TRBD2
TGCGCCAGCAGCCAGGGGACAGACTACGAGCAGTACTTC	CASSQGTDYEQYF	NA	TRBJ2-7	13	TRBV4-1	TRBD1
TGTGCCAGCAGTGAGCCGACAGGGACGACTAGCACAGATACGCAGTATTTT	CASSEPTGTTSTDTQYF	NA	TRBJ2-3	17	TRBV28	TRBD1
TGTGCCAGCAGTTACAGGGGGGGAGAGACCCAGTACTTC	CASSYRGGETQYF	NA	TRBJ2-5	13	TRBV28	NA
TGTGCCAGCTCACGCCCCATGGGACAGGGTATCACTGAAGCTTTCTTT	CASSRPMGQGITEAFF	NA	TRBJ1-1	16	TRBV18	TRBD1
TGCGCCAGCAGCTTGGGCCAGGCGGGTACTGAAGCTTTCTTT	CASSLGQAGTEAFF	NA	TRBJ1-1	14	TRBV5-1	NA
TGTGCCAGCAGAAAGGATGCGGGGAACACTGAAGCTTTCTTT	CASRKDAGNTEAFF	NA	TRBJ1-1	14	TRBV2	NA
TGTGCCAGTGGAGGTCTCCCTGGGGCCAACGTCCTGACTTTC	CASGGLPGANVLTF	NA	TRBJ2-6	14	TRBV7-9	NA
TGTGCCAGCAGTTACCTGATCGGGGGGCAGACTGAAGCTTTCTTT	CASSYLIGGQTEAFF	NA	TRBJ1-1	15	TRBV6-6	NA
TGTGCCAGCAATCCGGGACAGGGGTTAAATCAGCCCCAGCATTTT	CASNPGQGLNQPQHF	few	TRBJ1-5	15	TRBV2	TRBD1
TGTGCCAGCAGTCCGTCGCTAGCGAACAATGAGCAGTTCTTC	CASSPSLANNEQFF	NA	TRBJ2-1	14	TRBV27	NA
TGTGCCACCAGTAGAGCAGGGGAGGGTGAAAAACTGTTTTTT	CATSRAGEGEKLFF	NA	TRBJ1-4	14	TRBV24-1	NA
TGCGCCAGCAGCCAAGGTCCCTGGGCAGCCGGTACGAGAGCTTTCTTT	CASSQGPWAAGTRAFF	NA	TRBJ1-1	16	TRBV4-3	NA
TGTGCCAGTAGTATCTTGGGGAGCGCTAACACAGATACGCAGTATTTT	CASSILGSANTDTQYF	once	TRBJ2-3	16	TRBV19	NA
TGTGCCAGCAGTTTATTCCCAGGGGGCCCCAATGAGCAGTTCTTC	CASSLFPGGPNEQFF	NA	TRBJ2-1	15	TRBV27	TRBD1
TGTGCCAGCAGTACAGGGGAGGATGAAAAACTGTTTTTT	CASSTGEDEKLFF	NA	TRBJ1-4	13	TRBV2	TRBD1
TGTGCCAGCAGCTCAGAGAGAGGCTATGGCTACACCTTC	CASSSERGYGYTF	NA	TRBJ1-2	13	TRBV5-4	NA
TGTGCCAGCAGTTCCATAGGGGGGACAGGGATATACGAGCAGTACTTC	CASSSIGGTGIYEQYF	NA	TRBJ2-7	16	TRBV28	TRBD1
TGTGCCAGCAGCGCACAGGGAAGGGTCGACAATGAGCAGTTCTTC	CASSAQGRVDNEQFF	NA	TRBJ2-1	15	TRBV9	NA
TGTGCCAGCAGTTACTCGAAAGCGCAGAGCTACGAGCAGTACTTC	CASSYSKAQSYEQYF	NA	TRBJ2-7	15	TRBV6-6	NA
TGTGCCAGCAGCGGACAGTACGAGGTATCCGGAAACACCATATATTTT	CASSGQYEVSGNTIYF	NA	TRBJ1-3	16	TRBV9	NA
TGTGCCAGCAGCTATGGCGGGGGGCGGACCGGGGAGCTGTTTTTT	CASSYGGGRTGELFF	NA	TRBJ2-2	15	TRBV9	TRBD2
TGCGCCAGCAGCCCCCGGACAGGGCGCGAGCAGTACTTC	CASSPRTGREQYF	few	TRBJ2-7	13	TRBV4-3	TRBD1
TGTGCCAGTAGTTCTGGACAGGGAGGCGAGCAGTACTTC	CASSSGQGGEQYF	NA	TRBJ2-7	13	TRBV19	TRBD1
TGTGCCAGCTCACCCCGGGGGAGCAACAAAGAGACCCAGTACTTC	CASSPRGSNKETQYF	NA	TRBJ2-5	15	TRBV18	NA
TGTGCCAGCAGCTTGGGAGAGGTGTGGTATGGCTACACCTTC	CASSLGEVWYGYTF	few	TRBJ1-2	14	TRBV7-2	NA
TGCAGCGTTGAAGACCGGGGAGGAGGCACTGAAGCTTTCTTT	CSVEDRGGGTEAFF	NA	TRBJ1-1	14	TRBV29-1	NA
TGTGCCACCAGTGATCATACTAGCGGGAGGGCCGACAATGAGCAGTTCTTC	CATSDHTSGRADNEQFF	NA	TRBJ2-1	17	TRBV24-1	TRBD2
TGCAGCGCTGGAGACGACGGGCAGGGCTATGGCTACACCTTC	CSAGDDGQGYGYTF	few	TRBJ1-2	14	TRBV29-1	NA
TGTGCCAGCAGGGAGGCGGGTCCGTACAATGAGCAGTTCTTC	CASREAGPYNEQFF	once	TRBJ2-1	14	TRBV5-4	NA
TGTGCCAGCAGCCCTCCGGCCCCGAGGCAGAACTATGGCTACACCTTC	CASSPPAPRQNYGYTF	NA	TRBJ1-2	16	TRBV14	NA
TGTGCCAGTACCTTGGGACAGGGGGTTGGAGGCATTCAGTACTTC	CASTLGQGVGGIQYF	NA	TRBJ2-4	15	TRBV19	TRBD1
TGTGCCTGGAGTTCCACTAGCGGCCCCTACGAGCAGTACTTC	CAWSSTSGPYEQYF	NA	TRBJ2-7	14	TRBV30	TRBD2
TGTGCCAGTAGCGCCAGCGGGGGGCAGAATTCACCCCTCCACTTT	CASSASGGQNSPLHF	NA	TRBJ1-6	15	TRBV19	NA
TGTGCCAGCAGCCGAATCTCCGGGACTTCTTACGAGCAGTACTTC	CASSRISGTSYEQYF	NA	TRBJ2-7	15	TRBV11-3	NA
TGTGCCAGCACCCGGGACAGAACATACAATGAGCAGTTCTTC	CASTRDRTYNEQFF	once	TRBJ2-1	14	TRBV28	TRBD1
TGTGCCAGCAGTTTGCCCGGGACAGGGGGAAGTAATGAGCAGTTCTTC	CASSLPGTGGSNEQFF	NA	TRBJ2-1	16	TRBV27	TRBD1